This TCR beta chain was captured by sequencing in a study of T cells in Graves' hyperthyroidism and ophthalmopathy. Notes on the study in general: The model made its ophthalmopathy prediction, and onset followed a median around 6.5 months later.

The diagnoses drew upon clinical symptoms, serum thyroxine and TRAb, thyroid ultrasound and orbital computed tomography. Germline V lookup: CDR1 MDHEN, CDR2 SYDVKM. V lost 5 bases, J lost 8 bases, and 3 bases lay in between. This CDR3 comprises 10 residues. Many counts were recorded for this clonotype. The antigen is undetermined. Template material for amplifying TCR beta CDR3 regions consisted of RNA transcripts. Carried out on the TCR CDR3, a first-round RT-PCR used the HTBI primer set. TCRdb used MiXCR to reprocess the multiplex PCR reads, holding one entry per CDR3 protein. The data hold 92,000 or so distinct CDR3 sequences, with around 50% observed a single time.

This chain uses TRBV28 with TRBJ1-4; D ambiguous. The receptor was derived from a woman aged 40 to 50 with Graves' hyperthyroidism. The specimen was blood. The CDR3 nucleotides are TGTGCCAGCAGTCAGGAAAAACTGTTTTTT. It is translated as CASSQEKLFF.